Listed below are T cell receptor beta chains from one sample, sequenced in a study of shared clonotypes between healthy human individuals. TCRdb keeps only in-frame clones here, not all; method: immunoSEQ multiplex PCR. This sample has fewer than 2.5 million clones, with 93% found just once. Specimen: naive CD4+ T cells from PBMCs. The source is a man in his late teens or twenties in good health. Some clones in this sample may be carry-over from other donors' samples. The CDR3 runs from the conserved cysteine through the conserved F or W. D genes are given only for firm matches. Some rows have no size entry. The others give once, few or many, or a class for an expanded clone.

v_gene,abundance,j_gene,d_gene,CDR3nt,CDR3aa
TRBV6-6,NA,TRBJ2-3,NA,TGTGCCAGCAGTTACTCGCCGGTGACAGCGGGTACGCAGTATTTT,CASSYSPVTAGTQYF
TRBV5-1,NA,TRBJ2-2,NA,TGCGCCAGCAGCTTGGGTACGAACACCGGGGAGCTGTTTTTT,CASSLGTNTGELFF
TRBV27,NA,TRBJ2-2,NA,TGTGCCAGCAGTTTTAGACAGTCGAACACCGGGGAGCTGTTTTTT,CASSFRQSNTGELFF
TRBV5-4,few,TRBJ2-4,NA,TGTGCCAGCAGCAGGGACCCATTTAGCGGTAACATTCAGTACTTC,CASSRDPFSGNIQYF
TRBV7-9,NA,TRBJ2-6,NA,TGTGCCAGCAGCTTCCCCTCTGGAGGAGGGAAAGGGGCCAACGTCCTGACTTTC,CASSFPSGGGKGANVLTF
TRBV10-1,NA,TRBJ2-1,TRBD2,TGCGCCAGCAGTTCGGCCCCTAGCGGGAGGCGGTTGGGCTCCTACAATGAGCAGTTCTTC,CASSSAPSGRRLGSYNEQFF
TRBV28,NA,TRBJ1-5,TRBD1,TGTGCCAGCAGGCGCAGGGGGAGTTGGTCCAGCAATCAGCCCCAGCATTTT,CASRRRGSWSSNQPQHF
TRBV7-6,once,TRBJ2-1,TRBD2,TGTGCCAGCAGCGCCACCGGGACTAGCGGGATCGGGGAGAATGAGCAGTTCTTC,CASSATGTSGIGENEQFF
TRBV18,NA,TRBJ1-2,TRBD1,TGTGCCAGCTCACCCTCGGGACAGGAGAACTATGGCTACACCTTC,CASSPSGQENYGYTF
TRBV6-4,NA,TRBJ2-2,NA,TGTGCCAGCACAACCTCGGACACCGGGGAGCTGTTTTTT,CASTTSDTGELFF
TRBV6-1,NA,TRBJ1-4,NA,TGTGCCAGCAGTGTACACCAGGGAACTAATGAAAAACTGTTTTTT,CASSVHQGTNEKLFF
TRBV28,NA,TRBJ1-1,NA,TGTGCCAGCAGTTTATACGGAGGAGCTTTCTTT,CASSLYGGAFF
TRBV30,NA,TRBJ2-3,NA,TGTGCCTGGAGTTCGCCGGGAGATACGCAGTATTTT,CAWSSPGDTQYF
TRBV6-6,few,TRBJ2-3,NA,TGTGCCAGCAGCGAGACGACAGATACGCAGTATTTT,CASSETTDTQYF
TRBV7-2,once,TRBJ1-1,TRBD1,TGTGCCAGCAGCTTAGGGCAGGGGGTAAGGAACACTGAAGCTTTCTTT,CASSLGQGVRNTEAFF
TRBV7-2,NA,TRBJ1-3,NA,TGTGCCAGCAGCCGTCTCGGGGGGGTCGGAAACACCATATATTTT,CASSRLGGVGNTIYF
TRBV6-1,NA,TRBJ2-2,NA,TGTGCCAGCAGTGACGGTGTGAGGGGAACGAACACCGGGGAGCTGTTTTTT,CASSDGVRGTNTGELFF
TRBV28,NA,TRBJ2-1,NA,TGTGCCAGCATAGGCTCCTACAATGAGCAGTTCTTC,CASIGSYNEQFF
TRBV7-2,NA,TRBJ2-1,NA,TGTGCCAGCAGCTTAAGTGGGCCGCTGGAGGGTGAGCAGTTCTTC,CASSLSGPLEGEQFF
TRBV28,NA,TRBJ2-1,TRBD2,TGTGCCAGCAGTTCCCCGACTAGCGGGAGACGCAATGAGCAGTTCTTC,CASSSPTSGRRNEQFF
TRBV20-1,NA,TRBJ2-3,TRBD2,TGCAGTGCTAGAGTCCTAGCGGGACGGTATTTT,CSARVLAGRYF
TRBV5-1,NA,TRBJ1-1,NA,TGCGCCAGCAGCTTGGCCGCAGAGAACACTGAAGCTTTCTTT,CASSLAAENTEAFF
TRBV28,NA,TRBJ1-4,NA,TGTGCCAGCAGCCCGAGGGGGGGGAGTCAGGGTAATGAAAAACTGTTTTTT,CASSPRGGSQGNEKLFF
TRBV18,once,TRBJ2-3,NA,TGTGCCAGCTCACCACCGCCGGCCAATACGCAGTATTTT,CASSPPPANTQYF
TRBV7-3,NA,TRBJ2-1,NA,TGTGCCAGCAGCTTATCGGGAGTACAGACCTACAATGAGCAGTTCTTC,CASSLSGVQTYNEQFF
TRBV7-8,NA,TRBJ1-4,NA,TGTGCCAGCAGCTGGTTAATCAGGAACCGAAATGAAAAACTGTTTTTT,CASSWLIRNRNEKLFF
TRBV6-5,NA,TRBJ1-5,NA,TGTGCCAGCAGTGTTCCAGGGAAGGGCCAGCCCCAGCATTTT,CASSVPGKGQPQHF
TRBV9,once,TRBJ2-3,TRBD1,TGTGCCAGCAGCGCAAGGACAGGGCAGACCACAGATACGCAGTATTTT,CASSARTGQTTDTQYF
TRBV2,NA,TRBJ2-1,TRBD2,TGTGCCAGCGGATCTCGGGCGGGAGTAGGCTCCTACAATGAGCAGTTCTTC,CASGSRAGVGSYNEQFF
TRBV7-3,few,TRBJ1-2,TRBD1,TGTGCCAGCAGCTTGGGACAGGGTAATGGCTACACCTTC,CASSLGQGNGYTF
TRBV7-8,NA,TRBJ2-7,NA,TGTGCCAGCAGCTGGGGAGTGCGGATCTACGAGCAGTACTTC,CASSWGVRIYEQYF
TRBV5-1,NA,TRBJ2-1,NA,TGCGCCAGCCGAGAGGTATCCTACAATGAGCAGTTCTTC,CASREVSYNEQFF
TRBV27,NA,TRBJ2-3,NA,TGTGCCAGCAGTTCCCGGGGCACAGATACGCAGTATTTT,CASSSRGTDTQYF
TRBV5-5,NA,TRBJ2-7,NA,TGTGCCAGCAGCCCCTTCGCAGGGCATCCGGCCGAGCAGTACTTC,CASSPFAGHPAEQYF
TRBV5-1,NA,TRBJ2-3,NA,TGCGCCAGCAGCTTGGGAAGAACTACAGATACGCAGTATTTT,CASSLGRTTDTQYF
TRBV7-9,NA,TRBJ2-7,NA,TGTGCCAGTGAATTGGGACCGTTACGGGACGGCAAGGCCTACGAGCAGTACTTC,CASELGPLRDGKAYEQYF
TRBV2,NA,TRBJ2-1,TRBD1,TGTGCCAGCACGCCGGGACAGCAGTACAATGAGCAGTTCTTC,CASTPGQQYNEQFF
TRBV28,NA,TRBJ2-1,NA,TGTGCCAGCACTCCCCCCCGGGGGACCCCTCCCTCCAATGAGCAGTTCTTC,CASTPPRGTPPSNEQFF
TRBV15,NA,TRBJ1-4,NA,TGTGCCACCGTCCGAGGGAGTAATGAAAAACTGTTTTTT,CATVRGSNEKLFF
TRBV4-2,NA,TRBJ2-2,NA,TGTGCCAGCAGCCCGAAGGAACCGACCGGGGAGCTGTTTTTT,CASSPKEPTGELFF
TRBV5-1,NA,TRBJ2-1,NA,TGCGCCAGCAGCCCAGGGACTTACAATGAGCAGTTCTTC,CASSPGTYNEQFF
TRBV30,NA,TRBJ1-2,NA,TGTGCCTGGAGTGTAGGCGACACCTCCTGGGGGCTACGCTACACCTTC,CAWSVGDTSWGLRYTF
TRBV18,NA,TRBJ2-1,TRBD2,TGTGCCAGCTCACCACCCGGACTAGCGGGAGTAAATGAGCAGTTCTTC,CASSPPGLAGVNEQFF
TRBV28,NA,TRBJ1-4,NA,TGTGCCAGCAGTTTCCGGGGGCTAGTTAATGAAAAACTGTTTTTT,CASSFRGLVNEKLFF
TRBV7-3,NA,TRBJ2-7,TRBD1,TGTGCCAGCAGCCAAACAGGGGGCACCGACGAGCAGTACTTC,CASSQTGGTDEQYF
TRBV6-5,NA,TRBJ2-1,TRBD2,TGTGCCAGCAGTCCCGGGACTAGCGGTAACAATGAGCAGTTCTTC,CASSPGTSGNNEQFF
TRBV4-1,NA,TRBJ1-2,NA,TGCGCCAGCAGTTCCGGGACCCAGGTTTACTATGGCTACACCTTC,CASSSGTQVYYGYTF
TRBV7-8,NA,TRBJ2-7,TRBD2,TGTGCCAGCAGCTTGAGAAGCGGGAGAATGGACTACGAGCAGTACTTC,CASSLRSGRMDYEQYF
TRBV5-1,NA,TRBJ1-1,NA,TGCGCCAGCATTCAGGGCACTGAAGCTTTCTTT,CASIQGTEAFF
TRBV6-1,NA,TRBJ2-3,TRBD2,TGTGCCAGCAGTGAAGCGCGTGCCAGCGGGAGGTTCACAGATACGCAGTATTTT,CASSEARASGRFTDTQYF
TRBV28,NA,TRBJ2-7,NA,TGTGCCAGCAGTTTGCCTCCATTACGCGAGCAGTACTTC,CASSLPPLREQYF
TRBV6-1,NA,TRBJ1-3,NA,TGTGCCAGCAGTGTCGTGGCCCCTGGGACGGCTGGAAACACCATATATTTT,CASSVVAPGTAGNTIYF
TRBV16,once,TRBJ1-4,TRBD1,TGTGCCAGCAGCCAATCGCAGGGGGCGGGTGAAAAACTGTTTTTT,CASSQSQGAGEKLFF
TRBV6-5,once,TRBJ2-5,NA,TGTGCCAGCAGGGTCGGGCCTAGCCAGCGGGAGACCCAGTACTTC,CASRVGPSQRETQYF
TRBV28,NA,TRBJ1-2,TRBD1,TGTGCCAGCAGTTTATCCGGACAGGGTCATGGCTACACCTTC,CASSLSGQGHGYTF